The 6 T cell receptor beta chains presented below share a single source sample, sequenced in a study of blood T cell repertoires in COVID-19. Sequencing was performed with immunoSEQ multiplex PCR; in TCRdb, only in-frame clones are kept and a portion is missing. The sample consists of approximately 350,000 clones, roughly nine tenths of them appearing once. Sequenced sample: PBMCs or T cells enriched from blood (not recorded which). The source is a man between 18 and 29 years old who had recovered from COVID-19.

J is TRBJ2-1 and V is TRBV7-8; 9 bases map to TRBD2. The J segment lost 4 bases and the V segment lost 5 bases, leaving 12 bases of the junction unmatched. There are 17 residues in the CDR3. In germline, CDR1 is SGHVS, CDR2 FQNEAQ. Written as DNA, the CDR3 is TGTGCCAGCAGCCCTGGGGTTCTAGCGGGGTTTTACAATGAGCAGTTCTTC. Translating it yields CASSPGVLAGFYNEQFF. Full variable domain (rest looked up from reference TRBV7-8 and TRBJ2-1): GAGVSQSPRYKVAKRGQDVALRCDPISGHVSLFWYQQALGQGPEFLTYFQNEAQLDKSGLPSDRFFAERPEGSVSTLKIQRTQQEDSAVYLCASSPGVLAGFYNEQFFGPGTRLTVL.

The rearrangement joins TRBV10-3 to TRBJ1-5; the match to TRBD1 covers 7 bases. CDR1 is ENHRY and CDR2 is SYGVKD in the germline V gene. Unmatched junction bases numbered 3, after V lost 11 bases and J lost 2 bases. CDR3 length: 12 residues. CDR3 residues: CAAGTGNQPQHF. The CDR3 nucleotides read TGTGCCGCAGGGACAGGCAATCAGCCCCAGCATTTT.

As concerns this clone: The sample holds other DNA sequences that translate to the same CDR3. This CDR3 is CASSLQGNTGELFF. CDR3 coding DNA: TGTGCCAGCAGCTTACAGGGGAACACCGGGGAGCTGTTTTTT. The J gene is TRBJ2-2, the V gene TRBV7-2; tentatively, D is TRBD1 (5 bases). Germline CDR1 and CDR2: SGHTA and FQGNSA. Trimming took 2 bases from V and 1 from J, leaving 5 bases between them. This CDR3 is built from 14 residues.

This chain uses TRBV19 with TRBJ2-7; 7 bases line up with TRBD1. CDR3 length: 14 amino acids. J gave up 3 bases and V 6 bases, and 8 bases lay outside the gene matches. Germline CDR1 is LNHDA and CDR2 is SQIVND (reference sequence). The CDR3 sequence: CASSSRTGYYEQYF. CDR3 bases: TGTGCCAGTAGCTCCCGGACAGGATACTACGAGCAGTACTTC.

The CDR3 nucleotides read TGCAGCGTACCCCCCCCGGAGAGGAACGCTAACTATGGCTACACCTTC. Its protein product is CSVPPPERNANYGYTF. The chain employs TRBV29-1 and TRBJ1-2; D is unclear. Trimming took off 6 bases at V and 0 bases at J, with 20 bases between the two ends. The CDR3 runs 16 residues. The germline V gene encodes CDR1 SQVTM and CDR2 ANQGSEA.

The V gene is TRBV19, the J gene TRBJ2-2, with 9 bases aligning to TRBD1. The CDR3 length is 14 residues. Germline V gene lookup returns CDR1 LNHDA and CDR2 SQIVND (reference sequence). Germline trimming cut 10 bases from V and 8 bases from J; bases unmatched to any gene: 11. The CDR3: CATTGTGSFGELFF. CDR3 DNA sequence: TGTGCCACAACCGGGACAGGGTCTTTTGGGGAGCTGTTTTTT.